The clone carrying this T cell receptor beta chain was observed at least ten times. The target antigen is unknown. This sample is part of a study of regulatory T cells in long-lasting Graves disease. Study in general: Persistence in Graves' disease required over 5 years of antithyroid drugs plus positive TSH receptor antibodies.

Stated time point: persistent/refractory GD, antithyroid drugs over 5 years with positive TRAb. Isolated PBMC RNA provided the starting material for the TCR library. Patients all came to the study from an endocrinology department in Xi'an, China. In building TCR beta libraries, iRepertoire HTBI primers were used together with Arm-PCR of CDR3 regions. TCRdb re-called the multiplex PCR reads with MiXCR, one entry per CDR3 protein. The repertoire holds about 470,000 distinct CDR3 sequences, with about 22% as singletons. The germline CDR1 and CDR2 sequences are SGHDT and YYEEEE. V was trimmed by 2 bases and J by 3 bases, leaving 11 bases between them. The CDR3 has 14 amino acids. Overall study results and limits: Persistent patients had a count of shared public clonotypes (approximately 3,000) that exceeded that of new patients (about 970).

The clonotype was recovered from a female donor with Graves disease. J is TRBJ1-2 and V is TRBV5-6; the D is unclear. Here the sequenced sample was peripheral blood mononuclear cells (PBMCs), taken when the disease was refractory, from a patient treated with antithyroid drugs. The CDR3 spells CASSFRDGYYGYTF. The DNA for the CDR3 is TGTGCCAGCAGCTTCAGAGACGGCTACTATGGCTACACCTTC.